Below, one T cell receptor (beta chain) is given with its context. Its antigen remains undetermined. Base qualities are not recorded, but no much larger clone differs from it by a single base. Genomic DNA was extracted from sorted cells with the QIAGEN DNeasy Blood and Tissue Kit for TCRbeta CDR3 sequencing. Through immunoSEQ, high-throughput TCRbeta CDR3 sequencing was done commercially, including PCR amplification with internal controls and bias correction. Concerning the study's data processing: Unique productive TCRbeta sequences were defined by CDR3 nucleotide sequence when primers matched and otherwise by CDR3 amino acid sequence together with Vbeta and Jbeta genes. As a correction for sorting error, sequences shared between sorted populations at a frequency ratio of 2:1 or less were discarded, and the remaining shared sequences were assigned to the higher population. A sequence counted as donor-reactive if, in CFSE-low cells, the sequence had a frequency of at least 0.01% and was expanded at least 5-fold compared with unstimulated cells. Jensen-Shannon divergence, calculated on the top 100 TCRbeta sequences ranked by frequency, was used to quantify repertoire divergence. For any sample with multiple sequencing runs, sorting error was corrected in each run separately before the runs were pooled. This is the immuneACCESS table as TCRdb keeps it, with only in-frame sequences that have V and J called. A part of the clones is gone; compared with another copy, unresolved V genes explain less than half, and the rest is unexplained. That table is the source of V, J and clone size, and D and trimming were worked out from the DNA. This sample gives roughly 80,000 clones in total; around 90% of them show up just once. Together, the top ten hold 0.34% of the sample.

This entry comes from a study of Tregs in tolerant kidney transplant recipients (dated by TCRdb to the late 2010s). With regard to the full study: Transplants used related donors with nonmyeloablative bone marrow transplantation; mixed chimerism was transient in the human trials. The study used TCRbeta sequencing to identify donor-specific regulatory T cells before combined kidney and bone marrow transplantation, then tracked those cells after transplant.

V loses 10 bases of germline sequence and J loses 3 bases, and the interval between the two ends is 13 bases. The CDR3 goes from the cysteine to the phenylalanine over 13 residues. Only the CDR3 DNA stays, 39 bases, in frame from base 1. CDR1 is given as MDHEN and CDR2 as SYDVKM, both from the germline V gene. Points the paper makes about the study in general: Expanding Tregs with activated donor B cells appeared to identify the most biologically relevant and donor-specific TCRbeta repertoire. The study was limited by small patient numbers, and the findings need validation in larger populations and under other immunosuppression protocols. In tolerant patients, donor-specific Tregs expanded more than Tregs overall, which suggests antigen-driven rather than nonspecific expansion. PCR primers changed over time for some patients, so nucleotide-level comparison across those patients' samples was not possible. Although technical replication error seemed to be minimal, the question of biological reproducibility was not addressed directly.

The time point label for this specimen denotes: blood sample drawn before combined kidney and bone marrow transplant. Unstimulated Tregs (CD4+CD25+CD127-), CD4+ non-Tregs (CD4+CD25-), CD4 and CD8 cells were FACS-sorted from thawed PBMCs. Before Treg sorting, thawed PBMCs were rested overnight at 37°C with roughly 200 IU/ml IL-2. Patients were several combined kidney and bone marrow transplant recipients from the ITN036ST trial, and only these trial subjects had samples available. Healthy control blood was processed by Ficoll density gradient to PBMCs and cryopreserved; patient PBMCs were collected before and after transplant.

The receptor chain draws on TRBV28 and TRBJ2-1; perhaps TRBD2 is the D gene, with 6 bases matching. This receptor was taken from a human donor who received a combined kidney and bone marrow transplant. This specimen was Tregs from blood, taken before the transplant. The CDR3 protein is CAIRDSNYNEQFF. The sequence in DNA is TGTGCCATAAGGGACTCCAACTACAATGAGCAGTTCTTC.